Included here is one T cell receptor beta chain sequence, with context. The antigen is not known. The sample originates from a study of CXCR3-negative and CXCR3-positive naive CD8 T cells. Study background: Roughly 1.5 +/- 0.3 million TRB reads came from each library, giving about 130 million in total. Study-wide results and caveats: TRBV-TRBJ usage was alike in naive CXCR3-negative and CXCR3-positive cells but differed in memory cells. The study found more hydrophobic TRB CDR3s in CXCR3-positive naive cells than in CXCR3-negative naive cells. In cryopreserved cells, CXCR3 expression partially decreased, and fresh PBMCs were used in most assays.

CD45RO-CCR7+CD27+CD95- marked naive CD8+ T cells. The libraries of TRB cDNA were constructed through 5' RACE using UMI labels. TCRdb re-called the 5' RACE reads and gives one entry per CDR3 protein, without DNA. The table for this sample gives 150,000 or so distinct CDR3 sequences. CDR3 length: 12 amino acids. CDR1 LNHDA and CDR2 SQIVND come from the germline V gene (reference sequence). The chain couples TRBV19 to TRBJ1-1. The specimen was naive CXCR3+ CD8+ T cells from blood. Regarding subset: CD45RO-CCR7+CD27+CD95- naive CD8+ T cells expressing CXCR3 (TNR3+). This TCR was recovered from a human donor in good health. Some clones in this sample may be carry-over from other donors' samples. CDR3 region: CASSVSNTEAFF.